This entry features one T cell receptor beta chain sequence. Its antigen remains unknown. RNA transcripts served as the template for amplifying TCR beta CDR3 regions. In the first-round RT-PCR of the TCR CDR3, the HTBI primer set was used. TCRdb used MiXCR to reprocess the multiplex PCR reads, holding one entry per CDR3 protein. Of approximately 700,000 distinct CDR3 sequences in the sample, 45% were seen once. This sample is part of a study of T cells in Graves' hyperthyroidism and ophthalmopathy. Thyroid ultrasound, orbital computed tomography, clinical symptoms, and serum thyroxine and TRAb underpinned diagnoses. Germline CDR1 is MNHNS and CDR2 is SASEGT. This CDR3 spans 15 amino acids. V lost 6 bases and J lost 0, with 15 bases in between. General study points: Blood also held most thyroid clonotypes expanded beyond 0.001.

The specimen was peripheral blood or thyroid tissue (not recorded which). The receptor was isolated from an adult man with Graves' disease, either hyperthyroidism or ophthalmopathy (not recorded which). The chain is built from TRBV6-1 and TRBJ2-7; D may be TRBD1 or TRBD2 (5 bases each). CDR3 in DNA: TGTGCCAGCAGGGGGGAACGGAGGAGCTCCTACGAGCAGTACTTC. It encodes CASRGERRSSYEQYF.